Listed here are 26 T cell receptor beta chains from one sample, sequenced in a study of identical twins. TCRdb redid the calling of the 5' RACE reads with MiXCR, one entry per CDR3 protein. The table records some 210,000 distinct CDR3 sequences, approximately 15% of them present only once. In addition, the sample was reused for a study of T cells expressing NK-cell markers.

Input material: CD8+ T cells sorted from blood. These receptors came from a woman aged 18-30 years in good health.

V usage is TRBV7-9 and J usage is TRBJ1-2, with D unclear. Between the trimmed V and J ends, which lost 3 bases and 13 bases, there was a span of 12 bases. Per the germline V gene, CDR1 is SEHNR and CDR2 is FQNEAQ (reference sequence). The CDR3 contains 11 residues. The CDR3 is CASSFGEDVTF. Here the CDR3 DNA reads TGTGCCAGCAGCTTCGGAGAGGATGTCACCTTC.

This clonotype has only a few counts. The chain is built from TRBV7-9 and TRBJ1-2; maybe TRBD1 (5 bases). The CDR3 spans 16 residues. In germline, CDR1 is SEHNR, CDR2 FQNEAQ (reference sequence). V gave up 2 bases and J gave up 4 bases, with 17 bases separating them. The CDR3 sequence: CASSLSGQRGGYGYTF. The CDR3 DNA follows: TGTGCCAGCAGCTTATCAGGGCAGAGGGGAGGCTATGGCTACACCTTC.

The chain recombines TRBV20-1 with TRBJ2-5, with D maybe TRBD2 (5 bases). This CDR3 region has 13 residues. From germline, CDR1 is DFQATT and CDR2 SNEGSKA (reference sequence). V shed 6 bases and J shed 4 bases, with 15 bases lying between them. CDR3 residues: CSAPTRGLETQYF. CDR3 in DNA: TGCAGTGCGCCAACTAGAGGTTTAGAGACCCAGTACTTC.

V is TRBV20-1 and J is TRBJ2-5; TRBD2 agrees at 8 bases. This CDR3 has 16 amino acids. Germline CDR1 and CDR2: DFQATT and SNEGSKA (reference sequence). With V trimmed by 6 bases and J by 5 bases, 17 bases remained unmatched. This CDR3 is CSATALGRGDTETQYF. The CDR3 DNA is TGCAGTGCGACCGCCTTGGGGCGGGGGGACACGGAGACCCAGTACTTC.

This clonotype has just a few counts. The chain recombines TRBV12-3 or TRBV12-4 with TRBJ2-1; 13 positions match TRBD2. V lost 5 bases and J lost 8; bases outside the gene matches: 6. The CDR3 is 15 amino acids. For the CDR3, the DNA is TGTGCCAGCAGTGCGACTAGCGGGGGGCCCCATGAGCAGTTCTTC. As protein: CASSATSGGPHEQFF.

This clonotype was counted only a few times. The CDR3 coding sequence is TGTGCCACTACAGGGAATGGCTACACCTTC. Its protein product is CATTGNGYTF. The rearrangement links TRBV12-3 or TRBV12-4 to TRBJ1-2; D perhaps matches TRBD1 (6 bases). This CDR3 is 10 amino acids long. Deletions cut 10 bases from V and 6 bases from J, with 9 bases between.

The rearrangement uses TRBV9 and TRBJ2-3; 10 bases map to TRBD2. This CDR3 comprises 18 residues. Germline CDR1 and CDR2: SGDLS and YYNGEE. Trimming at V came to 0 bases and at J to 0 bases, leaving 7 bases not matched to a gene. This CDR3 reads CASSVGLLAGTSTDTQYF. The CDR3 DNA follows: TGTGCCAGCAGCGTAGGTTTACTAGCGGGGACTAGCACAGATACGCAGTATTTT. The full variable domain, with the rest looked up from reference TRBV9 and TRBJ2-3, is DSGVTQTPKHLITATGQRVTLRCSPRSGDLSVYWYQQSLDQGLQFLIQYYNGEERAKGNILERFSAQQFPDLHSELNLSSLELGDSALYFCASSVGLLAGTSTDTQYFGPGTRLTVL.

The sample holds many counts of this clonotype. The gene calls are TRBV7-9 and TRBJ2-7, with 7 bases aligning to TRBD2. The junction had 8 bases not matched to a gene; V was cut back by 6 bases and J by 0 bases. The length of the CDR3 is 15 residues. The germline V gene has CDR1 SEHNR and CDR2 FQNEAQ (reference sequence). CDR3 residues: CASRSSGGSSYEQYF. The CDR3 DNA follows: TGTGCCAGCAGGTCTAGTGGCGGGAGCTCCTACGAGCAGTACTTC.

The chain carries TRBV15 and TRBJ2-7; 8 bases are a match to TRBD2. CDR3 size: 15 residues. The germline V gene encodes CDR1 LNHNV and CDR2 YYDKDF (reference sequence). The J segment lost 1 base and the V segment lost 5 bases, leaving 7 bases of the junction unmatched. The CDR3 DNA reads as TGTGCCACCAGCCAAAGCGGGGGAAGGTCCTACGAGCAGTACTTC. This sequence encodes CATSQSGGRSYEQYF.

Ten or more counts support this clonotype. The chain combines TRBV6-2 or TRBV6-3 with TRBJ2-5; D gene ambiguous. The CDR3 covers 11 residues. V was clipped by 2 bases and J by 5 bases, with 3 bases between them. Per the germline V gene, CDR1 is MNHEY and CDR2 is SVGEGT. This chain's CDR3 is CASSYAETQYF. DNA of the CDR3: TGTGCCAGCAGTTACGCTGAGACCCAGTACTTC.

V gene TRBV21-1 combines with J gene TRBJ2-1. TRBV21-1 is a pseudogene. The CDR3 is 15 residues long. The CDR3 sequence is CASYTQVLTYNEQFF. In nucleotides, the CDR3 is TGTGCCAGCTATACCCAGGTTCTGACATACAATGAGCAGTTCTTC.

This clonotype was seen a few times. This chain uses TRBV28 with TRBJ1-5; possibly TRBD1 for D (5 bases). The V and J ends lost 5 bases and 4 bases respectively, with 9 bases between them. From germline, CDR1 is MDHEN and CDR2 SYDVKM. The CDR3 has 13 amino acids. CDR3 in amino acids: CASSGDRNQPQHF. The CDR3 DNA sequence: TGTGCCAGCAGTGGAGACAGAAATCAGCCCCAGCATTTT.

The chain links TRBV6-6 to TRBJ2-1; 7 bases are a match to TRBD1. Germline CDR1 is MNHNY and CDR2 is SVGAGI (reference sequence). This CDR3 contains 11 residues. V was pared by 6 bases and J by 7 bases, with 0 bases of the junction left unmatched. The CDR3 loop reads CASRQGNEQFF. For the CDR3, the DNA is TGTGCCAGCAGACAGGGGAATGAGCAGTTCTTC.

The genes are TRBV6-6 and TRBJ1-2; D remains unclear. CDR1 and CDR2 from the germline V gene are MNHNY and SVGAGI (reference sequence). The CDR3 runs to 12 residues. V dropped 2 bases and J dropped 8 bases, with 9 bases sitting between them. CDR3 sequence reads: CASSYGSQGYTF. DNA of the CDR3: TGTGCCAGCAGTTACGGCTCACAGGGCTACACCTTC.

This clonotype came up a few times. The gene calls are TRBV5-6 and TRBJ2-7; possible D gene TRBD1, 5 bases. This CDR3 comprises 11 residues. Trimming shortened V by 5 bases and J by 3 bases, and 6 bases separated the two germline ends. The germline CDR1 and CDR2 sequences are SGHDT and YYEEEE. In DNA, the CDR3 is TGTGCCAGCAGGACAGACTACGAGCAGTACTTC. Protein product: CASRTDYEQYF. The full variable domain, completed using reference TRBV5-6 and TRBJ2-7, is DAGVTQSPTHLIKTRGQQVTLRCSPKSGHDTVSWYQQALGQGPQFIFQYYEEEERQRGNFPDRFSGHQFPNYSSELNVNALLLGDSALYLCASRTDYEQYFGPGTRLTVT.

This clonotype was picked up a small number of times. The rearrangement links TRBV13 to TRBJ2-1; D remains unclear. The CDR3 covers 13 residues. Germline values: CDR1 PRHDT, CDR2 FYEKMQ (reference sequence). Trimming removed 5 bases at V and 7 bases at J, with 12 bases between. The CDR3: CASSTLEGNEQFF. DNA for the CDR3: TGTGCCAGCAGCACTCTCGAAGGGAATGAGCAGTTCTTC.

This clonotype was detected only a few times. This rearrangement joins TRBV4-1 to TRBJ1-5; D perhaps matches TRBD1 (5 bases). The CDR3 is 14 residues long. Trimming left V 8 bases short and J 1 base short, with 12 bases between. Germline CDR1 reads MGHRA; CDR2 reads YSYEKL. In nucleotides, the CDR3 is TGCGCCAGCGGGTCGGGGGAGAGCAATCAGCCCCAGCATTTT. Translated, it gives CASGSGESNQPQHF.

This clonotype was seen only a few times. The V gene is TRBV10-2, the J gene TRBJ1-2, with D maybe TRBD1 (5 bases). Trimming left V 3 bases short and J 3 bases short, with 14 bases between. Germline assignment: CDR1 WSHSY and CDR2 SAAADI. This CDR3 has 15 residues. The CDR3 spells CASSESASRDYGYTF. For the CDR3, the DNA is TGCGCCAGCAGTGAATCAGCGAGCAGGGACTATGGCTACACCTTC.

This sequence joins TRBV20-1 and TRBJ1-2, with 8 bases identical to TRBD1. There are 14 residues in the CDR3. J lost 5 bases, V lost 0 bases, and 5 bases had no gene match. Germline loops: CDR1 DFQATT, CDR2 SNEGSKA (reference sequence). The CDR3, as DNA: TGCAGTGCTAGAGATCGGACAGGGAATTATGGCTACACCTTC. Its translation: CSARDRTGNYGYTF.

The V and J genes are TRBV27 and TRBJ2-7; 7 bases align to TRBD2. CDR1 and CDR2 (germline): MNHEY, SMNVEV (reference sequence). The CDR3 loop spans 14 amino acids. After removal of 3 bases from V and 6 bases from J, the junction contained 8 bases not matched to a gene. The CDR3 reads CASSFGREPCEQYF. In DNA, the CDR3 is TGTGCCAGCAGTTTTGGGCGGGAGCCGTGCGAGCAGTACTTC.

The sample holds a few counts of this clonotype. The chain links TRBV25-1 to TRBJ2-1, with D possibly matching TRBD1 (6 bases). This CDR3 region has 13 residues. CDR1 and CDR2 (germline): MGHDK, SYGVNS. V lost 4 bases to trimming and J lost 4 bases, with 8 bases between them. CDR3 nucleotides: TGTGCCAGCAGTGGGACAGTTTACAATGAGCAGTTCTTC. Protein product: CASSGTVYNEQFF.

This clonotype has at least ten counts. The gene calls are TRBV27 and TRBJ2-3, with TRBD2 matching 8 bases. The junction had 7 bases not matched to a gene; V was cut back by 5 bases and J by 3 bases. This CDR3 has 15 amino acids. Germline V gene sequence: CDR1 MNHEY, CDR2 SMNVEV (reference sequence). The CDR3 spells CASSPGGGLTDTQYF. The CDR3 nucleotides are TGTGCCAGCAGTCCGGGAGGGGGGCTAACAGATACGCAGTATTTT.

This rearrangement joins TRBV5-8 to TRBJ2-5; 9 bases agree with TRBD1. The CDR3 contains 15 residues. From germline, CDR1 is SGHTS and CDR2 YDEGEE. With 4 bases clipped from V and 5 bases from J, the junction kept 9 bases outside the gene matches. For the CDR3, the DNA is TGTGCCAGCAGCCTGGGACAGGGTAATAGGGAGACCCAGTACTTC. Translated, it gives CASSLGQGNRETQYF.

This clonotype was seen a few times. The chain combines TRBV3-1 with TRBJ2-1; TRBD2 agrees at 7 bases. This CDR3 has 13 residues. V was pared by 5 bases and J by 9 bases, with 7 bases of the junction left unmatched. Germline loops: CDR1 LGHDT, CDR2 YNNKEL (reference sequence). The chain's CDR3 is CASSKQWGGEQFF. As DNA, the CDR3 is TGTGCCAGCAGCAAACAATGGGGGGGTGAGCAGTTCTTC.

CDR3 nucleotide sequence: TGTGCCAGCAGCGTAGGACAGGGCACAGATACGCAGTATTTT. It specifies CASSVGQGTDTQYF. The gene calls are TRBV9 and TRBJ2-3, with TRBD1 as a possible D gene (6 bases). The CDR3 runs to 14 residues. Germline V gene data show CDR1 as SGDLS and CDR2 as YYNGEE. The V gene lost 0 bases and the J gene lost 1 base, with 6 bases spanning the gap.

The rearrangement links TRBV5-4 to TRBJ2-1, with D uncertain. This CDR3 has 15 amino acids. V lost 0 bases to trimming and J lost 6 bases, with 13 bases between them. Germline V lookup: CDR1 SGHNT, CDR2 YYREEE (reference sequence). DNA for the CDR3: TGTGCCAGCAGCTTGGTGCAGGTTGGTTTCAATGAGCAGTTCTTC. Amino acid sequence: CASSLVQVGFNEQFF. Complete variable domain (other parts from reference TRBV5-4 and TRBJ2-1): ETGVTQSPTHLIKTRGQQVTLRCSSQSGHNTVSWYQQALGQGPQFIFQYYREEENGRGNFPPRFSGLQFPNYSSELNVNALELDDSALYLCASSLVQVGFNEQFFGPGTRLTVL.